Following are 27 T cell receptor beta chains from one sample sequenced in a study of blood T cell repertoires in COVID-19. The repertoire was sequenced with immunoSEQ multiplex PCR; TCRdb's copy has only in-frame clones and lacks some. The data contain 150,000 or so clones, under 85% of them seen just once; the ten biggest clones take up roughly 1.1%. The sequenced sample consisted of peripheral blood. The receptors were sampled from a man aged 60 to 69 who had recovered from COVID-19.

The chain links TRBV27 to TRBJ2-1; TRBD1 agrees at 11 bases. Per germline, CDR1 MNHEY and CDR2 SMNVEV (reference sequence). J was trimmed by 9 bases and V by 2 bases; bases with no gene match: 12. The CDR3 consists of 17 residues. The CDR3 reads CASSLEPTGQGGAEQFF. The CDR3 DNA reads TGTGCCAGCAGTTTAGAACCAACGGGACAGGGGGGAGCTGAGCAGTTCTTC.

The DNA for the CDR3 is TGTGCCAGCAGCTTAGCGCAGGGGGGTTTAAATGGCTACACCTTC. Protein: CASSLAQGGLNGYTF. The rearrangement links TRBV7-2 to TRBJ1-2; 7 bases fit TRBD1. The junction had 7 bases not matched to a gene; V was cut back by 0 bases and J by 6 bases. CDR3 length: 15 residues. The V gene's germline CDR1 is SGHTA and CDR2 FQGNSA.

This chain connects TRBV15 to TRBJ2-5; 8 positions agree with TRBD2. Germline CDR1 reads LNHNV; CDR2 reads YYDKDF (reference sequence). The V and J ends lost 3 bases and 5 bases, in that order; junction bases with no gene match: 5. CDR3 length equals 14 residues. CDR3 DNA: TGTGCCACCAGCAGCTTACTAGCGGCGGAGACCCAGTACTTC. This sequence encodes CATSSLLAAETQYF.

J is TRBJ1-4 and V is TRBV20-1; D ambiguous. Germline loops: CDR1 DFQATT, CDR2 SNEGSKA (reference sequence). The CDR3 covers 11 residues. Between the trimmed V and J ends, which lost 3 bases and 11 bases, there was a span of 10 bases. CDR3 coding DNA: TGCAGTGCTAGGAGAGGAGAGAAACTGTTTTTT. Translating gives CSARRGEKLFF.

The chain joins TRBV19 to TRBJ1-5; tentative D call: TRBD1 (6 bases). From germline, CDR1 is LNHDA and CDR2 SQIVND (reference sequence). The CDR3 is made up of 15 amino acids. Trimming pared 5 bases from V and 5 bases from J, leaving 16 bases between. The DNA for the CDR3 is TGTGCCAGTAGTCCAACAGGGATAACCGATCAGCCCCAGCATTTT. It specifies CASSPTGITDQPQHF.

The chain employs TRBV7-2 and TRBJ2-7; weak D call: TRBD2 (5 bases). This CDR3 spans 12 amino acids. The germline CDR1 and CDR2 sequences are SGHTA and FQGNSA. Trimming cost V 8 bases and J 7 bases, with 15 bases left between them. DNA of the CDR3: TGTGCCAGCGGCGGACTGTTAGTGGAGCAGTACTTC. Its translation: CASGGLLVEQYF.

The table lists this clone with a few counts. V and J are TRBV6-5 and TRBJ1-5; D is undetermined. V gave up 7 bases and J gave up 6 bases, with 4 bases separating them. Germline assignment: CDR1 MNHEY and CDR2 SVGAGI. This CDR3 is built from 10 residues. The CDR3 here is CASNSQPQHF. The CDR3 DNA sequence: TGTGCCAGCAACAGTCAGCCCCAGCATTTT.

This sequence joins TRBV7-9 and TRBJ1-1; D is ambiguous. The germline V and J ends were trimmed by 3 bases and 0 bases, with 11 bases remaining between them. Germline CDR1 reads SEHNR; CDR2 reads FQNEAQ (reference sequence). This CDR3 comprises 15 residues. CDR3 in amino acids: CASSLIEGMNTEAFF. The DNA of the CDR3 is TGTGCCAGCAGCTTGATTGAGGGAATGAACACTGAAGCTTTCTTT.

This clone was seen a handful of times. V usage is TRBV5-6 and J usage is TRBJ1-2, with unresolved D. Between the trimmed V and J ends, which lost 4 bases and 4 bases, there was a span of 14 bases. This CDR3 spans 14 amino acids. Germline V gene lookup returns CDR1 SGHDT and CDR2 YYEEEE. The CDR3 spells CASSPQGEAYGYTF. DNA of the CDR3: TGTGCCAGCAGCCCGCAAGGAGAGGCCTATGGCTACACCTTC.

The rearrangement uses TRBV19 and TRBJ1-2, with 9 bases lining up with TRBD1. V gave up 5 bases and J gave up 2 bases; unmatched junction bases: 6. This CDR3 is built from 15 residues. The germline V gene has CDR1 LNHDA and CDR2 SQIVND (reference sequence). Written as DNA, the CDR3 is TGTGCCAGTAGTTCCTGGACAGGGGCGAACTATGGCTACACCTTC. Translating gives CASSSWTGANYGYTF.

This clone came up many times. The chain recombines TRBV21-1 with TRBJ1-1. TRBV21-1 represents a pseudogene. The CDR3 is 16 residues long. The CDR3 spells CASSRPRNEEGTEAFF. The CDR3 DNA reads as TGTGCCAGCAGCAGGCCTAGGAATGAGGAGGGGACTGAAGCTTTCTTT.

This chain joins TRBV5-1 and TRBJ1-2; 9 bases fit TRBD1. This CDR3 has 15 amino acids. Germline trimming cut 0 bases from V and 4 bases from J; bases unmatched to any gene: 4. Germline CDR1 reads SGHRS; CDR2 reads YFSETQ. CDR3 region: CASSLAGTGFYGYTF. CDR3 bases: TGCGCCAGCAGCTTGGCTGGGACAGGGTTCTATGGCTACACCTTC.

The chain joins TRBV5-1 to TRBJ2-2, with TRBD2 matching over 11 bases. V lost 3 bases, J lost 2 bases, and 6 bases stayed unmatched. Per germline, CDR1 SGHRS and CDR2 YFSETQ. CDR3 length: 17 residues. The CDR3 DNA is TGCGCCAGCAGCTCCCGTCTAGCGGGGGGAAACACCGGGGAGCTGTTTTTT. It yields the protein CASSSRLAGGNTGELFF. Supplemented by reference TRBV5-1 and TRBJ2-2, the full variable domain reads KAGVTQTPRYLIKTRGQQVTLSCSPISGHRSVSWYQQTPGQGLQFLFEYFSETQRNKGNFPGRFSGRQFSNSRSEMNVSTLELGDSALYLCASSSRLAGGNTGELFFGEGSRLTVL.

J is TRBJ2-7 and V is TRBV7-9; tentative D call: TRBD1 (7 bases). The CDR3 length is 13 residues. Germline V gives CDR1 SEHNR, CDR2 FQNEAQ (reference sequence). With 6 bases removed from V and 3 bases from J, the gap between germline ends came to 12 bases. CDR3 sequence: CASSRRDSYEQYF. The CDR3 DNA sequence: TGTGCCAGCAGTCGGCGGGACAGCTACGAGCAGTACTTC.

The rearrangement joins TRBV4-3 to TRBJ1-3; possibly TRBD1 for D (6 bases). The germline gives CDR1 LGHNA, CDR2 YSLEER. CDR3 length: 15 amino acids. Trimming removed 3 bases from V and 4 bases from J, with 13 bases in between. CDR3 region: CASSQTAGAGNTIYF. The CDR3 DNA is TGCGCCAGCAGCCAGACGGCAGGGGCGGGAAACACCATATATTTT.

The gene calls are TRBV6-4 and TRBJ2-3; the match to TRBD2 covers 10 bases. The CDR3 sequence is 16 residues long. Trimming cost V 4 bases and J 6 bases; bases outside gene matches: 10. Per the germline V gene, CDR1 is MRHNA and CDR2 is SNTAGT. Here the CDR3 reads CASSGPQRGGPDTQYF. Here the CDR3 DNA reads TGTGCCAGCAGTGGCCCCCAGCGGGGGGGCCCGGATACGCAGTATTTT.

CDR3 sequence reads: CASSPQGSFNEQFF. In DNA form, the CDR3 reads TGTGCCAGCAGTCCACAGGGTAGTTTCAATGAGCAGTTCTTC. The chain recombines TRBV5-4 with TRBJ2-1; the D gene is possibly TRBD1 (6 bases). This CDR3 is built from 14 residues. CDR1 and CDR2 from the germline V gene are SGHNT and YYREEE (reference sequence). The ends were cut back, 5 bases at V and 6 bases at J, with 15 bases in the middle.

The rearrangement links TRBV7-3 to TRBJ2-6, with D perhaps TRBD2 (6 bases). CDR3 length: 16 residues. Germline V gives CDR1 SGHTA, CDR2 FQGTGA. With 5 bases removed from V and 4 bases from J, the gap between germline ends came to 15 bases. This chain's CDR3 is CASSPTLASGANVLTF. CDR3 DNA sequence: TGTGCCAGCAGCCCGACCCTAGCGAGCGGGGCCAACGTCCTGACTTTC.

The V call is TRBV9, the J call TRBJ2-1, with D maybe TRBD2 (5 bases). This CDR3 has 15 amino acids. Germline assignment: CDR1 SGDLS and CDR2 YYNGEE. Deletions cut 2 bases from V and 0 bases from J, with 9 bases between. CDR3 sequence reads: CASSVAGASYNEQFF. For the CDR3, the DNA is TGTGCCAGCAGCGTTGCGGGTGCCTCCTACAATGAGCAGTTCTTC. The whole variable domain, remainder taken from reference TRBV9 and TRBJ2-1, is DSGVTQTPKHLITATGQRVTLRCSPRSGDLSVYWYQQSLDQGLQFLIQYYNGEERAKGNILERFSAQQFPDLHSELNLSSLELGDSALYFCASSVAGASYNEQFFGPGTRLTVL.

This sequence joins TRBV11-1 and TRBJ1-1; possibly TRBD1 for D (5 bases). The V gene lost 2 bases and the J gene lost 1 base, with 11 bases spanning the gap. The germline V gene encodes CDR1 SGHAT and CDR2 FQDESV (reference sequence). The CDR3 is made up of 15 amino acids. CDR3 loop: CASSLLGARNTEAFF. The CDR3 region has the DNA TGTGCCAGCAGCTTACTAGGGGCGAGGAACACTGAAGCTTTCTTT.

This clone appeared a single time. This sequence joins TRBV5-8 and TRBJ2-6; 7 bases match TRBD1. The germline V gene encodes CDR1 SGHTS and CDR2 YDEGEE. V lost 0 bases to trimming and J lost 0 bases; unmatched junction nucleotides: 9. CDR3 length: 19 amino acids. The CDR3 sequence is CASSLGEGQSNSGANVLTF. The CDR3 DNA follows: TGTGCCAGCAGCTTGGGAGAGGGACAGTCAAACTCTGGGGCCAACGTCCTGACTTTC.

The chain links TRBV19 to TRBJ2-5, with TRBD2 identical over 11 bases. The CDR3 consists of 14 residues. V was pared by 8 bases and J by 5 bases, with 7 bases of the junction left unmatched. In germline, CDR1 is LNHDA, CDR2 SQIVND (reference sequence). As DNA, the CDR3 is TGTGCCAGTGGTTCTAGCGGGGGGATGGAGACCCAGTACTTC. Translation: CASGSSGGMETQYF.

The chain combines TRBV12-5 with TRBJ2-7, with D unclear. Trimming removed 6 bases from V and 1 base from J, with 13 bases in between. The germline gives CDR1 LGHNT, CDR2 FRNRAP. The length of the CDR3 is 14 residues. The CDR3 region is CASGLRASSYEQYF. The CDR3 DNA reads TGTGCTAGTGGCCTTAGAGCTAGTTCCTACGAGCAGTACTTC.

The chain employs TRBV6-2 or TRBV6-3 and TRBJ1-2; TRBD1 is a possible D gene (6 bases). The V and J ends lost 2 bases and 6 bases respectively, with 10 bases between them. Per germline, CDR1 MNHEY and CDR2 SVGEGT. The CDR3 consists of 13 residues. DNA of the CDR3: TGTGCCAGCAGTTACGACAGGACTGATGGCTACACCTTC. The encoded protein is CASSYDRTDGYTF.

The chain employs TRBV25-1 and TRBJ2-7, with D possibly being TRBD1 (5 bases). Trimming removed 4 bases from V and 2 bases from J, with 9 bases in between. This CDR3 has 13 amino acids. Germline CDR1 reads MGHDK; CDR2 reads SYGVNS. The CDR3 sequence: CASSGGLAYEQYF. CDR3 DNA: TGTGCCAGCAGTGGGGGCCTAGCCTACGAGCAGTACTTC.

The CDR3 region has the DNA TGCGCCAGCAGCCCCGGGACAGGGGGACCCTCTAACTATGGCTACACCTTC. Translated, it gives CASSPGTGGPSNYGYTF. J is TRBJ1-2 and V is TRBV4-1; 11 bases fit TRBD1. Germline CDR1 reads MGHRA; CDR2 reads YSYEKL. With V trimmed by 4 bases and J by 0 bases, 7 bases remained unmatched. The CDR3 is 17 amino acids.

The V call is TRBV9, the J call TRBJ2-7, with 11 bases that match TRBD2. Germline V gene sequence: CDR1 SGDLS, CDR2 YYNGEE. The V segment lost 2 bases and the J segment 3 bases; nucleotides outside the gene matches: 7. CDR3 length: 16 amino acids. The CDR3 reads CASSVSGSGGVYEQYF. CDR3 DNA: TGTGCCAGCAGCGTCAGTGGTAGCGGGGGGGTCTACGAGCAGTACTTC. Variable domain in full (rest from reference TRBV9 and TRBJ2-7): DSGVTQTPKHLITATGQRVTLRCSPRSGDLSVYWYQQSLDQGLQFLIQYYNGEERAKGNILERFSAQQFPDLHSELNLSSLELGDSALYFCASSVSGSGGVYEQYFGPGTRLTVT.